The clone carrying this T cell receptor beta chain was observed a few times. The antigen remains undetermined. The treatment was: oral pan-JAK inhibitor, 5-10 mg twice daily. This specimen belongs to a study of CD8+ T cells in alopecia areata. CDR3 length: 16 residues. The V end lost 1 base, the J end lost 3 bases, and 19 bases lay between the germline ends. The V gene's germline CDR1 is SQVTM and CDR2 ANQGSEA. RNA extraction and reverse transcription yielded cDNA as sequencing template. This table comes from immunoSEQ multiplex PCR, and its TCRdb copy is limited to in-frame clones, with some not included. The sample gives about 180,000 clones, about 47% of which show up once; 10% is in the top ten. Study findings and constraints: One nonresponder leaves baseline CD8+ expansion's link to response uncertain. Tofacitinib significantly lowered scalp clonality and expanded CD8+ clones among the top 100. Clonality was higher in lesional than normal scalp, especially in alopecia totalis/universalis. There were many expanded lesional clones persisting in scalp and blood during tofacitinib.

This TCR derives from a human donor with alopecia areata. This specimen was CD8+ T cells sorted from blood, taken at week 52, from a patient treated with tofacitinib. The chain carries TRBV29-1 and TRBJ2-7; the D gene could be TRBD1 or TRBD2 (5 bases each). The CDR3 loop is CSVEAPGQGRGYEQYF. CDR3 coding DNA: TGCAGCGTTGAAGCCCCCGGCCAGGGTCGGGGCTACGAGCAGTACTTC.